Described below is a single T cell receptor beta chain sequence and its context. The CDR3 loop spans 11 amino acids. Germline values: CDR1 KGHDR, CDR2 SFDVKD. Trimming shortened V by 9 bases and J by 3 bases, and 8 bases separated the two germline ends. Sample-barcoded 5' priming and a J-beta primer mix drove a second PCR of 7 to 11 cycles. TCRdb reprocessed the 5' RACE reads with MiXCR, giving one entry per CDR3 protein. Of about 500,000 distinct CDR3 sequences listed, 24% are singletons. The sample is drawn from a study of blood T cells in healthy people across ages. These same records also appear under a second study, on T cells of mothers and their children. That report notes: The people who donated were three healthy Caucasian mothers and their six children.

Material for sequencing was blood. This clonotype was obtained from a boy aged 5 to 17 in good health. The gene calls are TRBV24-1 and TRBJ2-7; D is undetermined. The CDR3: CATGTFYEQYF. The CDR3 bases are TGTGCCACCGGAACTTTCTACGAGCAGTACTTC.